This entry lists 25 T cell receptor beta chains sequenced from one sample in a study of T cell repertoires in cytomegalovirus infection. One entry per CDR3 protein, called by TCRdb with MiXCR from the reads. The table lists 500,000 or so distinct CDR3 sequences, 15% to 20% of them singletons. Sequencing was performed on CD8+ T cells from PBMCs. The receptor set was obtained from a human donor in good health (CMV status not recorded). Some clones in this sample may be carry-over from other donors' samples.

CDR3 amino acids: CASSWGSDTQYF. CDR3 DNA: TGTGCCAGCAGCTGGGGGTCAGATACGCAGTATTTT. V is TRBV7-9 and J is TRBJ2-3; D possibly matches TRBD1 or TRBD2 (5 bases each). Trimming took 4 bases from V and 4 from J, leaving 6 bases between them. The CDR3 totals 12 residues. CDR1 and CDR2 from the germline V gene are SEHNR and FQNEAQ (reference sequence).

This clonotype was seen repeatedly, ten times or more. The chain carries TRBV7-2 and TRBJ2-5; maybe TRBD2 (6 bases). Germline V gene lookup returns CDR1 SGHTA and CDR2 FQGNSA. The CDR3 is made up of 14 amino acids. Trimming removed 1 base from V and 5 bases from J, with 11 bases in between. CDR3 amino acids: CASSLGTSRETQYF. As DNA, the CDR3 is TGTGCCAGCAGCTTAGGAACTAGCCGGGAGACCCAGTACTTC.

This clonotype came up many times. The V gene is TRBV29-1, the J gene TRBJ2-1; D is tentatively TRBD1 or TRBD2 (5 bases each). The V end lost 7 bases, the J end lost 4 bases, and 17 bases lay between the germline ends. The germline V gene has CDR1 SQVTM and CDR2 ANQGSEA. This CDR3 spans 14 amino acids. The CDR3 DNA is TGCAGCGGGTCCGACAGAGGGGTTTACAATGAGCAGTTCTTC. Protein: CSGSDRGVYNEQFF.

This clonotype has at least ten counts. The rearrangement uses TRBV7-8 and TRBJ2-5, with 8 bases identical to TRBD2. CDR1 is SGHVS, CDR2 FQNEAQ, per germline. J was trimmed by 11 bases and V by 4 bases; bases with no gene match: 21. The CDR3 consists of 17 residues. CDR3 loop: CASSYYRTSRPVGTQYF. CDR3 nucleotide sequence: TGTGCCAGCAGCTACTACAGGACTAGCCGCCCAGTTGGAACTCAGTACTTC.

The chain links TRBV27 to TRBJ2-5; 8 positions match TRBD1. The V gene end was trimmed by 2 bases and the J gene end by 4 bases; junction bases not matched to a gene: 6. This CDR3 comprises 15 residues. The germline gives CDR1 MNHEY, CDR2 SMNVEV (reference sequence). DNA of the CDR3: TGTGCCAGCAGTTTACAGGGGGCGAGGGGAGAGACCCAGTACTTC. Translation gives CASSLQGARGETQYF.

There are a few counts of this clonotype. Relative to the germline gene, one junction end is altered; a read error may explain this. The chain links TRBV4-2 to TRBJ1-2, with a weak D call TRBD1 (6 bases). CDR1 and CDR2 (germline): LGHNA, YNFKEQ. This CDR3 contains 11 residues. Here the CDR3 DNA reads TGTGCCAGCAGCCAAGATCGGGACACCATCTTC. Amino acid sequence: CASSQDRDTIF.

This clonotype was observed at least ten times. As DNA, the CDR3 is TGTGCCAGCAGCTTAGATCTACCCGGGACGCCAATCTACGAGCAGTACTTC. Protein: CASSLDLPGTPIYEQYF. This chain connects TRBV11-2 to TRBJ2-7; D possibly matches TRBD1 or TRBD2 (5 bases each). V was pared by 0 bases and J by 3 bases, with 18 bases between. The germline gives CDR1 SGHAT, CDR2 FQNNGV. The length of the CDR3 is 17 residues. Full variable domain (outside the CDR3, taken from reference TRBV11-2 and TRBJ2-7): EAGVAQSPRYKIIEKRQSVAFWCNPISGHATLYWYQQILGQGPKLLIQFQNNGVVDDSQLPKDRFSAERLKGVDSTLKIQPAKLEDSAVYLCASSLDLPGTPIYEQYFGPGTRLTVT.

This clonotype was detected ten times or more. This chain uses TRBV27 with TRBJ2-7; the match to TRBD1 covers 7 bases. The CDR3 length is 16 residues. Per the germline V gene, CDR1 is MNHEY and CDR2 is SMNVEV (reference sequence). Trimming at V came to 5 bases and at J to 3 bases, leaving 13 bases not matched to a gene. The CDR3 region is CASSLTPDRNFYEQYF. CDR3 nucleotides: TGTGCCAGCAGTCTTACCCCGGACAGGAACTTCTACGAGCAGTACTTC.

The chain has TRBV9 and TRBJ1-1, with TRBD1 as a possible D gene (5 bases). The length of the CDR3 is 15 residues. V lost 4 bases to trimming and J lost 6 bases, with 19 bases between them. In germline, CDR1 is SGDLS, CDR2 YYNGEE. The CDR3 coding sequence is TGTGCCAGCAGCCCGGGGACGCCTTTGGGGGCTGAAGCTTTCTTT. This translates into CASSPGTPLGAEAFF. Full variable domain (rest looked up from reference TRBV9 and TRBJ1-1): DSGVTQTPKHLITATGQRVTLRCSPRSGDLSVYWYQQSLDQGLQFLIQYYNGEERAKGNILERFSAQQFPDLHSELNLSSLELGDSALYFCASSPGTPLGAEAFFGQGTRLTVV.

The table lists this clonotype with a count of one. The chain uses TRBV20-1 and TRBJ2-5; 8 nucleotides align to TRBD1. This CDR3 spans 12 amino acids. Germline lookup yields CDR1 DFQATT and CDR2 SNEGSKA (reference sequence). Trimming at V came to 1 base and at J to 5 bases, leaving 0 bases not matched to a gene. CDR3 amino acids: CSARGQGETQYF. The CDR3 DNA reads TGCAGTGCTAGAGGACAGGGGGAGACCCAGTACTTC.

The chain has TRBV5-1 and TRBJ1-6, with 8 bases aligning to TRBD1. CDR1 and CDR2 (germline): SGHRS, YFSETQ. The junction had 9 bases not matched to a gene; V was cut back by 6 bases and J by 7 bases. The CDR3 consists of 15 residues. The CDR3 protein is CASNTAGGKNSPLHF. DNA of the CDR3: TGCGCCAGCAATACAGCAGGGGGCAAGAATTCACCCCTCCACTTT.

This clonotype was picked up a small number of times. This rearrangement joins TRBV6-5 to TRBJ2-1, with 7 bases lining up with TRBD2. Germline assignment: CDR1 MNHEY and CDR2 SVGAGI. This CDR3 is 16 amino acids long. Trimming at V came to 4 bases and at J to 2 bases, leaving 8 bases not matched to a gene. CDR3 sequence (DNA): TGTGCCAGCAGTTCTAGCGGCCCCAATCCCTACAATGAGCAGTTCTTC. This codes for CASSSSGPNPYNEQFF.

The chain has TRBV18 and TRBJ1-5; D is undetermined. V dropped 3 bases and J dropped 3 bases, with 21 bases sitting between them. This CDR3 has 18 amino acids. From germline, CDR1 is KGHSH and CDR2 LQKENI. CDR3 sequence reads: CASSPGRALSRINQPQHF. Here the CDR3 DNA reads TGTGCCAGCTCACCGGGCCGGGCCCTTAGCCGAATCAATCAGCCCCAGCATTTT.

The chain combines TRBV13 with TRBJ2-2; tentative D call: TRBD2 (5 bases). Germline V gene lookup returns CDR1 PRHDT and CDR2 FYEKMQ (reference sequence). The length of the CDR3 is 17 residues. V dropped 1 base and J dropped 1 base, with 13 bases sitting between them. CDR3 DNA: TGTGCCAGCAGCTTAGTTCAGGTGGACTTGAACACCGGGGAGCTGTTTTTT. It specifies CASSLVQVDLNTGELFF.

The chain is built from TRBV27 and TRBJ2-6; D uncertain. Germline loops: CDR1 MNHEY, CDR2 SMNVEV (reference sequence). Trimming removed 5 bases from V and 5 bases from J, with 10 bases in between. This CDR3 spans 14 amino acids. CDR3 DNA sequence: TGTGCCAGCAGTCCCCTTTCGTGGGCCAACGTCCTGACTTTC. Translated, it gives CASSPLSWANVLTF.

This clonotype was seen at least ten times. The chain uses TRBV7-6 and TRBJ2-7; 11 positions agree with TRBD1. Germline CDR1 SGHVS, CDR2 FNYEAQ. The CDR3 totals 15 residues. The V and J ends lost 4 bases and 5 bases, in that order; junction bases with no gene match: 7. The CDR3 DNA sequence: TGTGCCAGCAGCTCAAGGGACAGGGGGAAGGACGAGCAGTACTTC. Translated: CASSSRDRGKDEQYF.

The V call is TRBV7-3, the J call TRBJ1-6; a weak D match, TRBD1 (5 bases). The germline CDR1 and CDR2 sequences are SGHTA and FQGTGA. The germline V and J ends were trimmed by 0 bases and 8 bases, with 11 bases remaining between them. CDR3 length: 15 amino acids. The CDR3 here is CASSLTRGGDSPLHF. CDR3 nucleotides: TGTGCCAGCAGCTTAACTCGGGGGGGTGATTCACCCCTCCACTTT.

This clonotype has just a few counts. The chain is built from TRBV27 and TRBJ1-6, with 7 bases aligning to TRBD1. Trimming at V came to 4 bases and at J to 14 bases, leaving 11 bases not matched to a gene. The CDR3 is 14 residues long. Germline V gives CDR1 MNHEY, CDR2 SMNVEV (reference sequence). This CDR3 is CASSSGTDRFTLHF. For the CDR3, the DNA is TGTGCCAGCAGTTCCGGGACAGACCGATTCACCCTCCACTTT.

This clonotype came up many times. The chain links TRBV6-4 to TRBJ2-3, with 9 bases matching TRBD1. The CDR3 sequence is 15 residues long. Trimming cost V 3 bases and J 3 bases; bases outside gene matches: 4. Germline V gene lookup returns CDR1 MRHNA and CDR2 SNTAGT. The CDR3 here is CASSEGTGSTDTQYF. As DNA, the CDR3 is TGTGCCAGCAGTGAAGGGACAGGGAGTACAGATACGCAGTATTTT.

The count of this clonotype is one. The missing conserved phenylalanine or tryptophan at the end of this CDR3 makes a read error likely. This CDR3 is CASSQGSSEQYL. DNA for the CDR3: TGCGCCAGCAGCCAGGGGTCCTCGGAGCAGTACCTC. The chain links TRBV4-1 to TRBJ2-7; D is undetermined. CDR1 and CDR2 (germline): MGHRA, YSYEKL. Trimming removed 3 bases at V and 7 bases at J, with 10 bases between. This CDR3 is built from 12 residues.

In the case of this clonotype: Its ends do not fully match the called genes, so a read error is possible. The CDR3 is CASRPAHNVQFF. In nucleotides, the CDR3 is TGTGCCAGCAGACCCGCGCACAATGTGCAGTTCTTC. The V and J genes are TRBV7-6 and TRBJ2-1; D gene unclear. The CDR3 extends over 12 amino acids. CDR1 is SGHVS and CDR2 is FNYEAQ in the germline V gene. Supplemented by reference TRBV7-6 and TRBJ2-1, the full variable domain reads GAGVSQSPRYKVTKRGQDVALRCDPISGHVSLYWYRQALGQGPEFLTYFNYEAQQDKSGLPNDRFSAERPEGSISTLTIQRTEQRDSAMYRCASRPAHNVQFFGPGTRLTVL.

CDR3 nucleotide sequence: TGTGCCAGCAGACCGGGACAGGTCTCGTACAATGAGCAGTTCTTC. Encoded protein: CASRPGQVSYNEQFF. This sequence joins TRBV6-5 and TRBJ2-1; 8 bases agree with TRBD1. The CDR3 sequence is 15 residues long. Germline V gene data show CDR1 as MNHEY and CDR2 as SVGAGI. The trim removed 6 bases at V and 4 bases at J, leaving 8 bases unmatched.

A few counts support this clonotype. This sequence joins TRBV5-6 and TRBJ1-1; 8 positions match TRBD1. J gave up 0 bases and V 4 bases, and 11 bases lay outside the gene matches. CDR1 and CDR2 (germline): SGHDT, YYEEEE. The CDR3 has 17 residues. CDR3 DNA sequence: TGTGCCAGCAGCCGGGACAGGTCACTTTCCATGAACACTGAAGCTTTCTTT. It translates to CASSRDRSLSMNTEAFF.

Of note for this clonotype: A much larger clone differs by one base, so this may be a read error. V and J are TRBV11-2 and TRBJ2-5, with 8 positions matching TRBD1. Germline V CDR1 and CDR2: SGHAT, FQNNGV. This CDR3 is 14 amino acids long. CDR3 loop: CANSPWTGRETQYF. CDR3 nucleotides: TGTGCCAACAGCCCTTGGACAGGGAGAGAGACCCAGTACTTC.

V gene TRBV27 combines with J gene TRBJ2-5, with 13 positions matching TRBD2. From germline, CDR1 is MNHEY and CDR2 SMNVEV (reference sequence). The CDR3 consists of 16 residues. Trimming removed 1 base from V and 6 bases from J; junction bases left unmatched: 5. CDR3 in DNA: TGTGCCAGCAGTTTATTAACTAGCGGGAGGGATAAGACCCAGTACTTC. This translates into CASSLLTSGRDKTQYF.